Following are 2 T cell receptor beta chains from one sample sequenced in a study of cytomegalovirus exposure and HLA in healthy donors. PCR involved 60 Vbeta and 13 Jbeta primers. TCRdb's copy holds only in-frame clones and misses some; the assay was immunoSEQ multiplex PCR. This table holds more than 85,000 clones, more than 75% found once. The sample was PBMCs. The receptors were gathered from a man aged 40-55 years in good health and CMV-seronegative.

The genes are TRBV5-4 and TRBJ2-1; maybe TRBD2 (7 bases). Trimming cost V 2 bases and J 4 bases, with 13 bases left between them. Germline V CDR1 and CDR2: SGHNT, YYREEE (reference sequence). The CDR3 runs 15 residues. CDR3 loop: CASSFRGAVYNEQFF. The CDR3 DNA reads TGTGCCAGCAGCTTCCGGGGGGCGGTGTACAATGAGCAGTTCTTC.

V is TRBV10-3 and J is TRBJ2-3; TRBD2 matches at 9 bases. Germline lookup yields CDR1 ENHRY and CDR2 SYGVKD. CDR3 length: 15 amino acids. With 6 bases clipped from V and 7 bases from J, the junction kept 11 bases outside the gene matches. DNA of the CDR3: TGTGCCATCAGCCCACGACTAGCGGAGGGAAATACGCAGTATTTT. The encoded protein is CAISPRLAEGNTQYF.